This TCR beta chain was documented in a study of shared clonotypes between healthy human individuals. Study-wide findings and caveats: The researchers took only blood, and tissue repertoires probably look different. Clonotypes not shared had lower generation probabilities than those common to all four donors. Since donors were few, the genetic and exposure-history diversity represented was limited.

Several immunoSEQ plates held equal portions of the genomic DNA taken from each subset. Clones were read by immunoSEQ multiplex PCR, and TCRdb kept only the in-frame ones, dropping some. The sample records around 650,000 clones, roughly 96% being singletons. Notes on this clone: Its antigen is not known. Other DNA sequences in the sample encode the same CDR3.

From germline, CDR1 is MGHRA and CDR2 YSYEKL. The length of the CDR3 is 15 residues. V was cut by 1 base and J by 0 bases, with 7 bases left in between. CD45RO negativity and positive selection for CCR7 defined naive CD8 cells, a population that excluded terminally differentiated effector memory CD45RA+ cells. This receptor was identified in a woman aged 25 to 45 in good health. What was sequenced was naive CD8+ T cells sorted from blood. V usage is TRBV4-1 and J usage is TRBJ2-1; D not certain. CDR3 residues: CASSQGRSSYNEQFF. DNA of the CDR3: TGCGCCAGCAGCCAAGGTCGGAGCTCCTACAATGAGCAGTTCTTC.